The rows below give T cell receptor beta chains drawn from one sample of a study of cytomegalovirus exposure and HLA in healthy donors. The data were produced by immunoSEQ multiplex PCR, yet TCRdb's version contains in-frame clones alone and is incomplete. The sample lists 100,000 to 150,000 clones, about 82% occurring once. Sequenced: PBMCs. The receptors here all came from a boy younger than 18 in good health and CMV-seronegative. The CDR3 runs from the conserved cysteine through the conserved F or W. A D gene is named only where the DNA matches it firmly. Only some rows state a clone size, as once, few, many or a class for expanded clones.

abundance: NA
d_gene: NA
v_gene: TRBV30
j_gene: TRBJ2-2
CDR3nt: TGTGCCTGGAGTGTAGGGGAAACCGGGGAGCTGTTTTTT
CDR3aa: CAWSVGETGELFF

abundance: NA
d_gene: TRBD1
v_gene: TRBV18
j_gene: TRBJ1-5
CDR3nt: TGTGCCAGCTCACCTACTGGACAGGGGGTGAATAGCAATCAGCCCCAGCATTTT
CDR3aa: CASSPTGQGVNSNQPQHF

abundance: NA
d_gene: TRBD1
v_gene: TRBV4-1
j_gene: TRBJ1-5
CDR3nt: TGCGCCAGCAGCCGAATAGGGGGCGGCAATCAGCCCCAGCATTTT
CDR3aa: CASSRIGGGNQPQHF

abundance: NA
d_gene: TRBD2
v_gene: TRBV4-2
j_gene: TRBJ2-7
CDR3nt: TGTGCCAGCAGCCTTGGGACTAGCGGAGATTACGAGCAGTACTTC
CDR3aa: CASSLGTSGDYEQYF

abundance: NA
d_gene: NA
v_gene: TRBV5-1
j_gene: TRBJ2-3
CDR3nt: TGCGCCAGCAGCTTGGGGGGCTTTAGCACAGATACGCAGTATTTT
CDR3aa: CASSLGGFSTDTQYF

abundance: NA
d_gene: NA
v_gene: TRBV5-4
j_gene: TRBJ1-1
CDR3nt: TGTGCCAGCAGCCAGGGTCCAGGCACTGAAGCTTTCTTT
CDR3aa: CASSQGPGTEAFF

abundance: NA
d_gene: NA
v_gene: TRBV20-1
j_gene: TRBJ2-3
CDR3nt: TGCAGAGCGGCAGCGTCAGATACGCAGTATTTT
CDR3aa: CRAAASDTQYF

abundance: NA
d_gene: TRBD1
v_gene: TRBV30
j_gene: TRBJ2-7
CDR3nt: TGTGCCTTTTTAACAGGGGGATCCTACGAGCAGTACTTC
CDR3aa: CAFLTGGSYEQYF

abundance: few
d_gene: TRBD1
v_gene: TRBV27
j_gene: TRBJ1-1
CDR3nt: TGTGCCAGCAGGATGACAGGGAGAACTGAAGCTTTCTTT
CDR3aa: CASRMTGRTEAFF

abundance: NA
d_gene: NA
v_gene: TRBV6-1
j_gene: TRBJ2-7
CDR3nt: TGTGCCAGCAGTGGCCCCTGGGGGGACGAGCAGTACTTC
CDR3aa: CASSGPWGDEQYF

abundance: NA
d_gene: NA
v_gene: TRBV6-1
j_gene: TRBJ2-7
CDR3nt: TGTGCCAGCAGTGAGGGGGGTCCTCGCGACCAGTACTTC
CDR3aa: CASSEGGPRDQYF

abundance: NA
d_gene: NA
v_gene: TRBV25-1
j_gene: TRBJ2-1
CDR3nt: TGTGCCAGCAGTGAGCCCGGAGCAGGGCGGCGGTTCTTC
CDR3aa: CASSEPGAGRRFF

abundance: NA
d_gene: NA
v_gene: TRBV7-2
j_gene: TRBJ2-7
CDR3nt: TGTGCCAGCAGCTTAGATCCCTACTACGAGCAGTACTTC
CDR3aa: CASSLDPYYEQYF

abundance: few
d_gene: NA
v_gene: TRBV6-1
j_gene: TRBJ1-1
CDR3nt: TGTGCCAGCAGTGCTCCCCACACTGAAGCTTTCTTT
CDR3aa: CASSAPHTEAFF

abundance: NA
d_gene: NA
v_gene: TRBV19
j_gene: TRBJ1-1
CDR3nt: TGTGCCAGTAGTATAGGAGGAATGAACACTGAAGCTTTCTTT
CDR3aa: CASSIGGMNTEAFF

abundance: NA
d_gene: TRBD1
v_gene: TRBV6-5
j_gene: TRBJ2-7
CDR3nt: TGTGCCAGTGCGCAGGGGGTCGAGCAGTACTTC
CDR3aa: CASAQGVEQYF

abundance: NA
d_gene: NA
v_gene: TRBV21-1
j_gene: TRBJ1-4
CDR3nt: TGTGCCAGCAGCGATATCGACAGGGCTGAAAAACTGTTTTTT
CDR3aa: CASSDIDRAEKLFF

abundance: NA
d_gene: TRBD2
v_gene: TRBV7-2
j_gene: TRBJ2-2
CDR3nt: TGTGCCAGCAGCTCTAGCGGTTTTAACACCGGGGAGCTGTTTTTT
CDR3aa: CASSSSGFNTGELFF

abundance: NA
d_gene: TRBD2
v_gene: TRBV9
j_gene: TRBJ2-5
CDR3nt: TGTGCCAGCAGCGTCAGCGGGGGAGGTATAGAGACCCAGTACTTC
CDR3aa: CASSVSGGGIETQYF

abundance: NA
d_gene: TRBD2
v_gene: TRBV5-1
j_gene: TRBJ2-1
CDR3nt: TGCGCCAGCAGACCAACCGGGACTAGCTCCTACAATGAGCAGTTCTTC
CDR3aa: CASRPTGTSSYNEQFF

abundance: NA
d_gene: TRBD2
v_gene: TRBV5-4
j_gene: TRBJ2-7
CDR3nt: TGTGCCAGCAGCTCCCTTTTAGCGGGAGCCGTCGAGCAGTACTTC
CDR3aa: CASSSLLAGAVEQYF

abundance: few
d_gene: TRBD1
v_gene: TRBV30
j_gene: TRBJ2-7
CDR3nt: TGTGCCTGGACCCTGGACAGGGGGAACTACGAGCAGTACTTC
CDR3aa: CAWTLDRGNYEQYF

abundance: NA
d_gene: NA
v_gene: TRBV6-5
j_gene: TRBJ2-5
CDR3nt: TGTGCCAGCAGACGCCCCGGTGGCGGAGAGACCCAGTACTTC
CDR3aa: CASRRPGGGETQYF

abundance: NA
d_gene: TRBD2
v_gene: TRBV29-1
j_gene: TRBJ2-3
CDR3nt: TGCAGCGCTGCCCCGAGGTTGGTGATAGCGGGAGGGCCTAGCACAGATACGCAGTATTTT
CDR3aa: CSAAPRLVIAGGPSTDTQYF

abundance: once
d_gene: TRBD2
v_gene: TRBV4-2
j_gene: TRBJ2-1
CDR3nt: TGTGCCAGCAGCCAAGTCTATCAAGCGGGAGGCCCTCGCAATGAGCAGTTCTTC
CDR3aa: CASSQVYQAGGPRNEQFF

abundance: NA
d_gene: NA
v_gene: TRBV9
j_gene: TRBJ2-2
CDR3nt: TGTGCCAGCAGCGTAGACCCCAGGGGATCAACCGGGGAGCTGTTTTTT
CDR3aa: CASSVDPRGSTGELFF

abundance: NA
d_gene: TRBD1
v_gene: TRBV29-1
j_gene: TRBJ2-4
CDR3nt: TGCAGCGTTGTTGACAGGGGCGGAAGGGCCAAAAACATTCAGTACTTC
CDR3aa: CSVVDRGGRAKNIQYF

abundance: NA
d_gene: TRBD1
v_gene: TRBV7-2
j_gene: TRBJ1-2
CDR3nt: TGTGCCAGCAGGGCAACAGGGGACTATGGCTACACCTTC
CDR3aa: CASRATGDYGYTF

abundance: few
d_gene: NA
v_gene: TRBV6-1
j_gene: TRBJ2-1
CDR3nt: TGTGCCAGCAGGGCCCCACCCTACAATGAGCAGTTCTTC
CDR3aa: CASRAPPYNEQFF

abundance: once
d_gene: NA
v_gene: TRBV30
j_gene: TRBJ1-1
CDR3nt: TGTGCCTGGAGTGTACAAACGAACACTGAAGCTTTCTTT
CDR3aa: CAWSVQTNTEAFF

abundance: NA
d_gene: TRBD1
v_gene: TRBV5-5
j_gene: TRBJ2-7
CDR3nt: TGTGCCAGCAGCACTGACAGGGGTCACTCCTACGAGCAGTACTTC
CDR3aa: CASSTDRGHSYEQYF

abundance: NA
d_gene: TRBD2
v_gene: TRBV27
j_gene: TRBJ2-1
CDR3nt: TGTGCCAGCACCCCCCTAGCGGGAGTTTCTAATGAGCAGTTCTTC
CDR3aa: CASTPLAGVSNEQFF

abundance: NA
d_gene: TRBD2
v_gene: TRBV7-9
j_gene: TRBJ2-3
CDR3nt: TGTGCCAGCAGTCTTACTAGCGGACTGACTAGCACAGATACGCAGTATTTT
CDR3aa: CASSLTSGLTSTDTQYF

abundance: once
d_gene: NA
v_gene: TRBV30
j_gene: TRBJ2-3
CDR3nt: TGTGCTCAGGCGGGTATAAGCACAGATACGCAGTATTTT
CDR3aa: CAQAGISTDTQYF

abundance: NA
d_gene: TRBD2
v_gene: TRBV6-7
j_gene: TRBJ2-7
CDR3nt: TGTGCCAGCAGACCCTCCCTCTCGGGAGGGCCGGAGGAGCAGTACTTC
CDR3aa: CASRPSLSGGPEEQYF

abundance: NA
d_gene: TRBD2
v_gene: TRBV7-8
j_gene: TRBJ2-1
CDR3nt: TGTGCCAGCAGCTCGGCCCCGACTAGCGGAACCTACAATGAGCAGTTCTTC
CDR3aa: CASSSAPTSGTYNEQFF

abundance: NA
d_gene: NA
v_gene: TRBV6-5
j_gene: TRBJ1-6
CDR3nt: TGTGCCAGCAGTTACGGGAGCTCCTATAATTCACCCCTCCACTTT
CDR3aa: CASSYGSSYNSPLHF

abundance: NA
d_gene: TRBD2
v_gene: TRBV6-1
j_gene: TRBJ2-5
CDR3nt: TGTGCCAGCAGTGAAGGAGGGATAGCGGGCTGGGAGACCCAGTACTTC
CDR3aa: CASSEGGIAGWETQYF